The 15 T cell receptor beta chains below come from one sample, sequenced in a study of response to subunit inactivated influenza vaccine. One entry per CDR3 protein results from TCRdb running MiXCR on the RT-PCR reads. The sample carries hundreds of thousands of distinct CDR3 sequences, about 14% recorded once. The starting material was PBMCs from blood, obtained 14 to 15 days before vaccination. The receptors were sampled from a man in his forties or fifties who received an inactivated influenza vaccine.

This clonotype was observed a handful of times. The rearrangement links TRBV7-8 to TRBJ2-7; no firm D call. V lost 10 bases and J 0 bases, leaving 16 bases between the germline ends. This CDR3 region has 14 residues. Germline values: CDR1 SGHVS, CDR2 FQNEAQ. CDR3 protein: CATSDWESSYEQYF. As DNA, the CDR3 is TGTGCCACGTCAGACTGGGAAAGCTCCTACGAGCAGTACTTC.

There are many counts of this clonotype. This chain joins TRBV12-3 or TRBV12-4 and TRBJ2-1; weak D call: TRBD1 (6 bases). Trimming removed 7 bases at V and 7 bases at J, with 23 bases between. This CDR3 is 16 amino acids long. Here the CDR3 DNA reads TGTGCCAGCACCCCCTCGATGGCAGGGGCTAAAAATGAGCAGTTCTTC. It yields the protein CASTPSMAGAKNEQFF.

This clonotype has at least ten counts. The chain has TRBV5-1 and TRBJ2-7; either TRBD1 or TRBD2 may fit D (5 bases each). The CDR3 is 14 residues long. Germline V gene lookup returns CDR1 SGHRS and CDR2 YFSETQ. The V gene lost 0 bases and the J gene lost 2 bases, with 9 bases spanning the gap. CDR3 nucleotide sequence: TGCGCCAGCAGCTTGGAACGGGGACCCTACGAGCAGTACTTC. This encodes CASSLERGPYEQYF.

This clonotype was counted at least ten times. The rearrangement joins TRBV28 to TRBJ2-1; 10 nucleotides line up with TRBD1. CDR1 MDHEN and CDR2 SYDVKM come from the germline V gene. V lost 2 bases, J lost 5 bases, and 3 bases stayed unmatched. The CDR3 covers 15 residues. As DNA, the CDR3 is TGTGCCAGCAGTTTAGGGACAGGGGAGAACAATGAGCAGTTCTTC. Encoded protein: CASSLGTGENNEQFF.

The chain employs TRBV5-1 and TRBJ2-1; perhaps D is TRBD1 or TRBD2 (5 bases each). V lost 9 bases to trimming and J lost 6 bases, with 22 bases between them. Germline values: CDR1 SGHRS, CDR2 YFSETQ. The CDR3 spans 15 residues. The CDR3 region has the DNA TGCGCCACCATGAAACCGGGGACCGGATCCAATGAGCAGTTCTTC. It is translated as CATMKPGTGSNEQFF.

The chain uses TRBV7-8 and TRBJ2-5; 8 nucleotides agree with TRBD2. V shed 5 bases, J shed 1 base, and the junction held 9 bases outside the gene matches. The CDR3 contains 16 residues. The germline CDR1 and CDR2 sequences are SGHVS and FQNEAQ. CDR3 nucleotides: TGTGCCAGCAGCCCAGGGGCCAGCGGGGGCCAAGAGACCCAGTACTTC. Protein sequence: CASSPGASGGQETQYF. Full variable domain (outside the CDR3, taken from reference TRBV7-8 and TRBJ2-5): GAGVSQSPRYKVAKRGQDVALRCDPISGHVSLFWYQQALGQGPEFLTYFQNEAQLDKSGLPSDRFFAERPEGSVSTLKIQRTQQEDSAVYLCASSPGASGGQETQYFGPGTRLLVL.

The CDR3 region has the DNA TGTGCCAGCAGTTCCGGACCCGACCCCTCCTACGAGCAGTACTTC. It yields the protein CASSSGPDPSYEQYF. The genes are TRBV12-3 or TRBV12-4 and TRBJ2-7, with D unresolved. V lost 4 bases and J 0 bases, leaving 13 bases between the germline ends. The CDR3 totals 15 residues.

About this clonotype: With a much larger clone just one base away, this may be a read error. This chain uses TRBV5-1 with TRBJ2-2, with D possibly TRBD1 on 5 matching bases. In germline, CDR1 is SGHRS, CDR2 YFSETQ. The germline V and J ends were trimmed by 6 bases and 0 bases, with 12 bases remaining between them. The CDR3 has 15 residues. The CDR3: CASKAQGTNTGELFF. The CDR3 bases are TGCGCCAGCAAAGCTCAGGGCACGAACACCGGGGAGCTGTTTTTT.

The chain recombines TRBV5-1 with TRBJ2-3; D may correspond to TRBD1 or TRBD2 (5 bases each). In germline, CDR1 is SGHRS, CDR2 YFSETQ. The length of the CDR3 is 17 residues. Trimming took 4 bases from V and 0 from J, leaving 18 bases between them. The CDR3 region is CASSLGTHSSSTDTQYF. CDR3 bases: TGCGCCAGCAGCCTCGGGACGCATTCGTCTAGCACAGATACGCAGTATTTT.

The sample holds a few counts of this clonotype. The gene calls are TRBV29-1 and TRBJ2-3; maybe TRBD2 (5 bases). V was pared by 0 bases and J by 5 bases, with 6 bases between. CDR1 is SQVTM and CDR2 is ANQGSEA in the germline V gene. This CDR3 spans 12 amino acids. The CDR3 region has the DNA TGCAGCGTTGAAGATGAGGGAGATACGCAGTATTTT. It encodes CSVEDEGDTQYF.

This clonotype showed up many times. This chain uses TRBV12-3 or TRBV12-4 with TRBJ1-5; perhaps TRBD1 as D (5 bases). The V and J ends lost 2 bases and 5 bases respectively, with 13 bases between them. This CDR3 has 15 residues. CDR3 nucleotides: TGTGCCAGCAGTTTATCCGGGCGGGGGGATCAGCCCCAGCATTTT. This translates into CASSLSGRGDQPQHF.

This clonotype was detected a few times. The chain has TRBV3-1 and TRBJ2-7; possibly TRBD1 for D (5 bases). CDR1 is LGHDT and CDR2 is YNNKEL in the germline V gene (reference sequence). Trimming took off 1 base at V and 8 bases at J, with 9 bases between the two ends. This CDR3 is 12 amino acids long. CDR3 nucleotides: TGTGCCAGCAGCCAAGTGACGGACAAGCAGTACTTC. Its protein is CASSQVTDKQYF.

The chain carries TRBV6-2 or TRBV6-3 and TRBJ2-7, with TRBD1 matching 10 bases. Losses at the gene ends were 8 bases for V and 2 bases for J; bases not matched to a gene: 6. Germline V gene sequence: CDR1 MNHEY, CDR2 SVGEGT. The CDR3 contains 14 residues. This CDR3 is CASGKTGGTYEQYF. In DNA form, the CDR3 reads TGTGCCAGCGGAAAGACAGGGGGCACCTACGAGCAGTACTTC.

V gene TRBV25-1 combines with J gene TRBJ2-1, with D tentatively TRBD2 (6 bases). The CDR3 is 15 amino acids. V dropped 10 bases and J dropped 6 bases, with 22 bases sitting between them. Germline CDR1 MGHDK, CDR2 SYGVNS. CDR3 loop: CATSTGTSRGNEQFF. CDR3 in DNA: TGTGCCACCTCGACCGGGACTTCAAGGGGCAATGAGCAGTTCTTC.

This clonotype was detected only a few times. The gene calls are TRBV4-1 and TRBJ2-3, with TRBD2 matching over 11 bases. This CDR3 has 17 residues. The J segment lost 0 bases and the V segment lost 3 bases, leaving 5 bases of the junction unmatched. Looked up from germline, CDR1 is MGHRA and CDR2 is YSYEKL. CDR3 nucleotide sequence: TGCGCCAGCAGCCACGGGACTAGCGGAACTAGCACAGATACGCAGTATTTT. It translates to CASSHGTSGTSTDTQYF.